These T cell receptor beta chains were read from a single sample in a study of cytomegalovirus exposure and HLA in healthy donors. Here immunoSEQ multiplex PCR was the method, and the copy in TCRdb shows in-frame clones only, minus some. The profile shows around 160,000 clones, roughly 88% of them singletons. Input material: PBMCs. The receptors derive from a woman in her late teens or twenties in good health and CMV-seronegative. Both conserved end residues are part of each CDR3. The D gene is left open where the match is weak. Only part of the rows carry a size: once, few, many, or a class if the clone is expanded.

d_call j_call v_call clone_size cdr3_aa cdr3_nt
TRBD1 TRBJ1-6 TRBV5-1 - CASSPGQGLGSPLHF TGCGCCAGCAGCCCGGGACAGGGCCTCGGTTCACCCCTCCACTTT
- TRBJ1-1 TRBV7-2 - CASSLVSGFEAFF TGTGCCAGCAGCTTAGTTTCGGGTTTCGAAGCTTTCTTT
TRBD2 TRBJ2-7 TRBV19 - CASSTRTSGSLNYEQYF TGTGCCAGTAGTACCAGGACTAGCGGGTCCTTAAACTACGAGCAGTACTTC
TRBD2 TRBJ2-3 TRBV7-9 - CASSNGLAGGNGDTQYF TGTGCCAGCAGCAACGGACTAGCGGGGGGTAATGGAGATACGCAGTATTTT
- TRBJ2-6 TRBV30 - CAWCNGRTGANGLTF TGTGCCTGGTGCAATGGTCGCACTGGGGCCAACGGCCTGACTTTC
TRBD1 TRBJ2-7 TRBV5-4 - CASSSKDRDEQYF TGTGCCAGCAGCTCCAAGGACAGGGACGAGCAGTACTTC
TRBD2 TRBJ2-1 TRBV27 - CASSLSGGYNEQFF TGTGCCAGCAGTTTAAGCGGGGGGTACAATGAGCAGTTCTTC
- TRBJ1-4 TRBV19 - CASTPGGPPALKLFF TGTGCCAGTACCCCTGGTGGGCCGCCGGCTCTAAAACTGTTTTTT
- TRBJ2-5 TRBV30 - CAWSVRLRGSGQETQYF TGTGCCTGGAGTGTACGGTTGAGAGGTAGCGGACAAGAGACCCAGTACTTC
TRBD1 TRBJ2-7 TRBV30 - CAWSRDRAWEQYF TGTGCCTGGAGTAGGGACAGGGCTTGGGAGCAGTACTTC
TRBD1 TRBJ1-3 TRBV27 - CASSFSGGYGNTIYF TGTGCCAGCAGTTTTTCAGGGGGCTATGGAAACACCATATATTTT
TRBD1 TRBJ1-6 TRBV6-1 - CASREQGANSPLHF TGTGCCAGCAGAGAACAGGGGGCGAATTCACCCCTCCACTTT
- TRBJ2-7 TRBV10-2 - CASSDYSGGSYEQYF TGCGCCAGCAGTGACTATTCAGGAGGCTCCTACGAGCAGTACTTC
- TRBJ2-3 TRBV6-4 - CASSQRGTTSTDTQYF TGTGCCAGCTCACAACGGGGGACCACGAGCACAGATACGCAGTATTTT
- TRBJ1-2 TRBV6-1 - CASSEWGDGYTF TGTGCCAGCAGTGAATGGGGAGATGGCTACACCTTC
TRBD1 TRBJ1-1 TRBV7-9 - CASTRQGNTEAFF TGTGCCAGCACCCGACAGGGGAACACTGAAGCTTTCTTT
- TRBJ2-3 TRBV7-9 - CASSLSTDPDTQYF TGTGCCAGCAGCTTATCGACAGATCCAGATACGCAGTATTTT
TRBD1 TRBJ1-5 TRBV7-9 - CSSSPWTGGPYSNQPQHF TGTTCCAGCAGCCCCTGGACAGGAGGTCCTTATAGCAATCAGCCCCAGCATTTT
TRBD1 TRBJ2-5 TRBV28 once CASSIPTGELRETQYF TGTGCCAGCAGTATACCGACAGGGGAGCTCAGGGAGACCCAGTACTTC
- TRBJ1-4 TRBV5-6 once CASSLARGLDEKLFF TGTGCCAGCAGCTTGGCCAGGGGTCTCGATGAAAAACTGTTTTTT
TRBD1 TRBJ1-6 TRBV6-1 - CASSEIGTANSPLHF TGTGCCAGCAGTGAAATTGGGACAGCCAATTCACCCCTCCACTTT
- TRBJ1-2 TRBV4-1 - CASSQDWTGGDGYTF TGCGCCAGCAGCCAAGATTGGACCGGGGGTGATGGCTACACCTTC
- TRBJ1-1 TRBV5-1 - CASSLEGARGNTEAFF TGCGCCAGCAGCTTGGAAGGGGCAAGGGGGAACACTGAAGCTTTCTTT
- TRBJ2-7 TRBV2 few CASRDSFYSYEQYF TGTGCCAGCAGGGACAGCTTCTATTCCTACGAGCAGTACTTC
- TRBJ2-1 TRBV7-2 - CASSSGLSSYNEQFF TGTGCCAGCAGCTCGGGTCTGAGCTCCTACAATGAGCAGTTCTTC
- TRBJ1-2 TRBV5-5 - CASSSPVGYTF TGTGCCAGCAGCTCACCGGTTGGCTACACCTTC
- TRBJ2-3 TRBV15 - CATSRFFGLPPDTQYF TGTGCCACCAGCAGGTTTTTTGGACTTCCCCCAGATACGCAGTATTTT
- TRBJ2-6 TRBV28 - CASSSGQGHSGANVLTF TGTGCCAGCAGCTCCGGGCAGGGGCACTCTGGGGCCAACGTCCTGACTTTC
TRBD1 TRBJ1-2 TRBV5-1 - CASSPDGQGLYGYTF TGCGCCAGCAGCCCGGACGGACAGGGGCTCTATGGCTACACCTTC
- TRBJ1-2 TRBV6-1 - CASITGGGVGYTF TGTGCCAGCATCACCGGCGGGGGGGTGGGCTACACCTTC
- TRBJ2-7 TRBV27 - CASSGQGTHEQYF TGTGCCAGCAGTGGGCAGGGCACCCACGAGCAGTACTTC
- TRBJ1-1 TRBV30 - CAWGAWNSWHQDTEAFF TGTGCCTGGGGGGCGTGGAATAGCTGGCATCAGGACACTGAAGCTTTCTTT
TRBD2 TRBJ2-7 TRBV27 - CASSLWGGSSDEQYF TGTGCCAGCAGTCTCTGGGGAGGGTCTTCGGACGAGCAGTACTTC
TRBD1 TRBJ1-2 TRBV5-4 - CASRSGTGDYYGYTF TGTGCCAGCAGGTCCGGGACAGGGGATTACTATGGCTACACCTTC
- TRBJ1-1 TRBV5-1 - CASSSNRILGTEAFF TGCGCCAGCAGCTCCAACAGGATCTTAGGCACTGAAGCTTTCTTT
TRBD1 TRBJ2-2 TRBV19 - CASRGRTGTNTGELFF TGTGCCAGTAGGGGCCGGACAGGGACGAACACCGGGGAGCTGTTTTTT
TRBD1 TRBJ1-2 TRBV15 - CATSREAGGASYGYTF TGTGCCACCAGCAGAGAGGCAGGGGGCGCATCGTATGGCTACACCTTC
- TRBJ2-7 TRBV2 once CASKRAGESSYEQYF TGTGCCAGCAAACGGGCTGGGGAGAGCTCCTACGAGCAGTACTTC
TRBD1 TRBJ2-3 TRBV2 - CASRGRAQGADWDTQYF TGTGCCAGCAGGGGGAGAGCACAGGGGGCTGATTGGGATACGCAGTATTTT
TRBD1 TRBJ1-5 TRBV19 - CASSNLGTGNQPQHF TGTGCCAGTAGCAACCTTGGGACAGGGAATCAGCCCCAGCATTTT
- TRBJ1-1 TRBV30 - CALAGRATEAFF TGTGCCTTAGCGGGAAGGGCCACTGAAGCTTTCTTT
- TRBJ1-2 TRBV5-1 - CASSLTPTGTNYGYTF TGCGCCAGCAGCTTGACCCCTACAGGGACTAACTATGGCTACACCTTC